What follows are 13 T cell receptor beta chains derived from one specimen sequenced in a study of human T cells and chemical hapten exposure. TCRdb recomputed calls from the RACE reads with MiXCR, one row per CDR3 protein. The sample records 330,000 or so distinct CDR3 sequences, nearly 6.5% being singletons. Specified time point: patch test 2, 6 weeks after DPC sensitization. Sample treatment: therapeutic diphenylcyclopropenone sensitization with weekly scalp DPC. The source material was whole blood, sampled in connection with sensitization to the hapten diphenylcyclopropenone (DPC). These receptors were collected from a woman younger than 35 with alopecia areata. Some clones in this sample may be carry-over from other donors' samples.

This clonotype came up many times. The V and J genes are TRBV6-4 and TRBJ2-3, with TRBD2 identical over 10 bases. The J segment lost 6 bases and the V segment lost 5 bases, leaving 8 bases of the junction unmatched. The V gene's germline CDR1 is MRHNA and CDR2 SNTAGT. The CDR3 has 15 residues. CDR3 bases: TGTGCCAGCAGTCTGAGCGGGGGGGCCAGCGATACGCAGTATTTT. Its protein product is CASSLSGGASDTQYF.

This clonotype was counted ten times or more. V gene TRBV6-5 combines with J gene TRBJ2-5; tentatively, D is TRBD1 (5 bases). In germline, CDR1 is MNHEY, CDR2 SVGAGI. This CDR3 has 12 amino acids. V was trimmed by 6 bases and J by 7 bases, leaving 12 bases between them. The CDR3 loop reads CASRRRRGTQYF. In nucleotides, the CDR3 is TGTGCCAGCAGACGGCGAAGGGGGACCCAGTACTTC.

The table lists this clonotype with many counts. The chain recombines TRBV20-1 with TRBJ2-3; TRBD2 matches 9 bases. Germline V gene lookup returns CDR1 DFQATT and CDR2 SNEGSKA (reference sequence). V lost 3 bases, J lost 8 bases, and 12 bases stayed unmatched. The CDR3 consists of 15 residues. CDR3 coding DNA: TGCAGTGCTAGTGATAGCGGGGGCGCTTGGGGTACGCAGTATTTT. Translating gives CSASDSGGAWGTQYF.

This clonotype was recorded at least ten times. The rearrangement uses TRBV10-2 and TRBJ1-1; tentative D call: TRBD1 (6 bases). V gave up 8 bases and J gave up 0 bases, with 10 bases separating them. Germline CDR1 and CDR2: WSHSY and SAAADI. CDR3 length: 13 amino acids. The CDR3 DNA sequence: TGCGCCAGCGTCGGACAGCTGAACACTGAAGCTTTCTTT. Residues: CASVGQLNTEAFF.

This clonotype was detected many times. V usage is TRBV20-1 and J usage is TRBJ1-2, with a weak D call TRBD1 (5 bases). Germline V gives CDR1 DFQATT, CDR2 SNEGSKA (reference sequence). V shed 0 bases and J shed 4 bases, with 12 bases lying between them. The CDR3 loop spans 14 amino acids. CDR3 in DNA: TGCAGTGCTAGAGAACGCGGGGGGAGCTATGGCTACACCTTC. This translates into CSARERGGSYGYTF.

The table lists this clonotype with many counts. The chain recombines TRBV20-1 with TRBJ1-1, with 7 bases aligning to TRBD1. The trim removed 0 bases at V and 1 base at J, leaving 5 bases unmatched. Germline V gene sequence: CDR1 DFQATT, CDR2 SNEGSKA (reference sequence). The CDR3 spans 15 residues. The CDR3 nucleotides read TGCAGTGCTAGAGACGTCCGGGACAGGAACACTGAAGCTTTCTTT. Amino acids: CSARDVRDRNTEAFF.

CDR3 sequence: CASSLVGIPYTDTQYF. In DNA form, the CDR3 reads TGTGCCAGCAGCTTGGTCGGTATCCCGTACACAGATACGCAGTATTTT. The chain employs TRBV5-5 and TRBJ2-3; D is unclear. The CDR3 is made up of 16 amino acids. Germline V gene data show CDR1 as SGHKS and CDR2 as YYEKEE (reference sequence). Trimming stripped 0 bases from V and 2 bases from J, with 13 bases between.

This clonotype was counted ten times or more. The chain employs TRBV28 and TRBJ1-1, with D uncertain. Trimming removed 8 bases at V and 4 bases at J, with 11 bases between. The CDR3 has 12 amino acids. CDR1 and CDR2 (germline): MDHEN, SYDVKM. This CDR3 reads CASRREATEAFF. DNA for the CDR3: TGTGCCAGCCGAAGGGAGGCCACTGAAGCTTTCTTT.

At least ten counts were recorded for this clonotype. The CDR3 sequence: CASSRRGTGPSSYTF. DNA for the CDR3: TGTGCCAGCAGTCGTAGGGGGACGGGACCTTCGAGCTACACCTTC. The rearrangement joins TRBV12-3 or TRBV12-4 to TRBJ1-2, with D tentatively TRBD1 (6 bases). The V end lost 5 bases, the J end lost 9 bases, and 22 bases lay between the germline ends. The CDR3 sequence is 15 residues long.

This clonotype has at least ten counts. This chain links TRBV6-5 with TRBJ1-6; the D gene is possibly TRBD1 (5 bases). The CDR3 consists of 13 residues. V dropped 4 bases and J dropped 11 bases, with 12 bases sitting between them. CDR1 and CDR2 from the germline V gene are MNHEY and SVGAGI. The CDR3 here is CASSFSGTAPLHF. The CDR3 DNA reads as TGTGCCAGCAGTTTCTCAGGGACCGCACCCCTCCACTTT.

CDR3 coding DNA: TGTGCCAGCAGTTCAACGGACCTTGGAGCCAAAAACATTCAGTACTTC. This translates into CASSSTDLGAKNIQYF. V gene TRBV12-3 or TRBV12-4 combines with J gene TRBJ2-4; D remains unclear. V was trimmed by 4 bases and J by 0 bases, leaving 13 bases between them. The CDR3 runs to 16 residues.

This clonotype was observed a few times. The junction does not match germline at one end; this may be a read error. The rearrangement links TRBV4-3 to TRBJ2-1; possible D gene TRBD2, 5 bases. CDR1 and CDR2 from the germline V gene are LGHNA and YSLEER. The CDR3 consists of 15 residues. The CDR3 is CASSQVSPVSPPRDF. The CDR3 DNA reads TGCGCCAGCAGCCAAGTCTCCCCAGTGTCCCCTCCCCGGGACTTC.

This clonotype has ten or more counts. The V call is TRBV12-3 or TRBV12-4, the J call TRBJ2-3; TRBD1 aligns across 7 bases. J was trimmed by 2 bases and V by 5 bases; bases with no gene match: 4. This CDR3 is built from 14 residues. The CDR3 sequence: CASSVDRNTDTQYF. DNA of the CDR3: TGTGCCAGCAGTGTGGACAGGAACACAGATACGCAGTATTTT.